This T cell receptor (beta chain) was identified in a study of shared clonotypes between healthy human individuals. The wider study: The composition of the donors was a couple of women and a few men aged 18 to 49.

The method was immunoSEQ multiplex PCR; TCRdb's version includes in-frame clones alone and lacks a portion of them. This repertoire shows over a million clones, 95% to 97% found once; its top ten account for over 1%. Overall study results and limits: What naive subsets generally showed was a larger estimated richness than memory subsets showed. Clonotypes that were shared across a handful of donors made up around 5% of naive CD4 clonotypes.

CD45RA+ naive and CD45RA-negative memory subsets were separated from CD4+ cells. V lost 1 base, J lost 7 bases, and 20 bases lay in between. The CDR3 runs to 16 residues. Germline assignment: CDR1 SGHTA and CDR2 FQGNSA. About this clone itself: Its antigen is currently unknown.

Material: naive CD4+ T cells sorted from blood. Subset indicated: CD45RA+ positively selected. The chain combines TRBV7-2 with TRBJ2-7; the D gene could be TRBD1 or TRBD2 (6 bases each). The sequence was collected from a man younger than 40 in good health. The CDR3 spells CASSLEGGRVFREQYF. The CDR3 DNA follows: TGTGCCAGCAGCTTAGAGGGGGGACGGGTCTTTCGAGAGCAGTACTTC.